These 20 T cell receptor beta chains were all obtained from the same sample, sequenced in a study of blood T cell repertoires in COVID-19. Some clones are missing from TCRdb's copy, which holds only in-frame ones; the method was immunoSEQ multiplex PCR. The table lists over 130,000 clones, roughly 76% of them singletons. Sequenced sample: peripheral blood. The receptors stem from a woman aged 50 to 65 with active or convalescent COVID-19.

V is TRBV7-9 and J is TRBJ1-3; perhaps TRBD1 as D (6 bases). Trimming pared 7 bases from V and 2 bases from J, leaving 12 bases between. Germline V CDR1 and CDR2: SEHNR, FQNEAQ (reference sequence). The CDR3 extends over 14 amino acids. CDR3 sequence (DNA): TGTGCCAGCATCCCTTCAGGGGCTGGAAACACCATATATTTT. It translates to CASIPSGAGNTIYF. Looking up the rest from reference TRBV7-9 and TRBJ1-3 gives the full variable domain: DTGVSQNPRHKITKRGQNVTFRCDPISEHNRLYWYRQTLGQGPEFLTYFQNEAQLEKSRLLSDRFSAERPKGSFSTLEIQRTEQGDSAMYLCASIPSGAGNTIYFGEGSWLTVV.

The sample holds a few counts of this clone. This rearrangement joins TRBV5-1 to TRBJ2-2, with D maybe TRBD1 (5 bases). The CDR3 runs to 14 residues. The V end lost 4 bases, the J end lost 2 bases, and 9 bases lay between the germline ends. Per the germline V gene, CDR1 is SGHRS and CDR2 is YFSETQ. The CDR3: CASSLDSNTGELFF. The CDR3, as DNA: TGCGCCAGCAGCCTAGACAGCAACACCGGGGAGCTGTTTTTT.

In its sample, this clone was seen a few times. Here the CDR3 DNA reads TGTGCCAGCAGCTTGGAGGGGCGACTTGGCGAGCAGTACTTC. Protein product: CASSLEGRLGEQYF. The gene calls are TRBV7-7 and TRBJ2-7; tentatively, D is TRBD2 (6 bases). The CDR3 runs 14 residues. The V end was cut by 3 bases, the J end by 6 bases, with 15 bases between. Germline-derived CDR1 and CDR2 are SSHAT and FNYEAQ (reference sequence).

The chain is built from TRBV6-2 or TRBV6-3 and TRBJ1-1; D unresolved. This CDR3 contains 15 residues. V was trimmed by 4 bases and J by 11 bases, leaving 23 bases between them. Germline V CDR1 and CDR2: MNHEY, SVGEGT. The CDR3 sequence is CASSFEHAGGSRAFF. The CDR3 DNA reads TGTGCCAGCAGTTTCGAACACGCCGGCGGGTCGCGGGCTTTCTTT.

CDR3: CASSDWLANTGELFF. The CDR3 DNA reads TGTGCCAGCAGTGATTGGCTAGCCAACACCGGGGAGCTGTTTTTT. The chain couples TRBV2 to TRBJ2-2, with D possibly being TRBD2 (5 bases). The germline V gene has CDR1 SNHLY and CDR2 FYNNEI. Between the trimmed V and J ends, which lost 3 bases and 2 bases, there was a span of 10 bases. This CDR3 has 15 amino acids.

V usage is TRBV19 and J usage is TRBJ1-4; the D gene is possibly TRBD1 (5 bases). V lost 6 bases to trimming and J lost 10 bases, with 18 bases between them. The V gene's germline CDR1 is LNHDA and CDR2 SQIVND (reference sequence). CDR3 length: 14 amino acids. CDR3 protein: CASSLGGLVGKLFF. The CDR3, as DNA: TGTGCCAGTAGCCTTGGGGGGTTGGTTGGAAAACTGTTTTTT.

The chain recombines TRBV5-1 with TRBJ2-1; TRBD2 agrees at 10 bases. The germline V gene has CDR1 SGHRS and CDR2 YFSETQ. Unmatched junction bases numbered 11, after V lost 0 bases and J lost 5 bases. CDR3 length equals 18 residues. This chain's CDR3 is CASSLDRVAGGPHNEQFF. The CDR3 DNA sequence: TGCGCCAGCAGCTTGGACCGAGTAGCGGGGGGCCCCCACAATGAGCAGTTCTTC.

The chain recombines TRBV18 with TRBJ2-2; D is perhaps TRBD2 (5 bases). V lost 5 bases and J 5 bases, leaving 15 bases between the germline ends. Per the germline V gene, CDR1 is KGHSH and CDR2 is LQKENI. CDR3 length: 15 residues. The CDR3 nucleotides are TGTGCCAGCTCAATCCGGGAACCCCAAACCGGGGAGCTGTTTTTT. Translated, it gives CASSIREPQTGELFF.

The chain uses TRBV13 and TRBJ1-2; a weak D match, TRBD1 (5 bases). Germline CDR1 and CDR2: PRHDT and FYEKMQ (reference sequence). This CDR3 spans 14 amino acids. V lost 4 bases and J 4 bases, leaving 13 bases between the germline ends. The CDR3: CASSSPDSRYGYTF. DNA for the CDR3: TGTGCCAGCAGCTCTCCAGACAGCCGCTATGGCTACACCTTC.

The V and J genes are TRBV7-9 and TRBJ1-1; 7 bases agree with TRBD1. Germline lookup yields CDR1 SEHNR and CDR2 FQNEAQ (reference sequence). CDR3 length: 15 residues. With V trimmed by 4 bases and J by 1 base, 6 bases remained unmatched. CDR3 in amino acids: CASSYGDSSNTEAFF. The CDR3 DNA follows: TGTGCCAGCAGCTATGGGGACAGTTCGAACACTGAAGCTTTCTTT.

The V gene is TRBV28, the J gene TRBJ1-5, with 9 bases that match TRBD1. CDR3 length: 17 residues. Germline V gene lookup returns CDR1 MDHEN and CDR2 SYDVKM. V was pared by 6 bases and J by 3 bases, with 12 bases of the junction left unmatched. The CDR3 loop is CASSPDRGIGNNQPQHF. DNA for the CDR3: TGTGCCAGCAGCCCCGACAGGGGGATTGGTAACAATCAGCCCCAGCATTTT.

The rearrangement joins TRBV30 to TRBJ1-1; 9 nucleotides line up with TRBD1. Looked up from germline, CDR1 is GTSNPN and CDR2 is SVGIG (reference sequence). This CDR3 contains 12 residues. The V gene end was trimmed by 5 bases and the J gene end by 6 bases; junction bases not matched to a gene: 4. The CDR3 sequence: CAWGTGGSEAFF. Here the CDR3 DNA reads TGTGCCTGGGGAACAGGGGGCTCTGAAGCTTTCTTT.

This clone occurred once. The chain is built from TRBV6-5 and TRBJ2-1; TRBD2 agrees at 12 bases. The CDR3 totals 15 residues. CDR1 is MNHEY, CDR2 SVGAGI, per germline. After removal of 6 bases from V and 3 bases from J, the junction contained 3 bases not matched to a gene. The CDR3 here is CASSTSGGHYNEQFF. The CDR3 nucleotides are TGTGCCAGCAGCACTAGCGGGGGGCACTACAATGAGCAGTTCTTC.

This clone was detected once. The chain links TRBV7-9 to TRBJ2-5; TRBD2 agrees at 7 bases. V shed 1 base, J shed 3 bases, and the junction held 2 bases outside the gene matches. CDR1 and CDR2 (germline): SEHNR, FQNEAQ (reference sequence). The CDR3 loop spans 14 amino acids. Here the CDR3 DNA reads TGTGCCAGCAGCTTAGTTGCGGGGGAAGAGACCCAGTACTTC. Its translation is CASSLVAGEETQYF.

The chain employs TRBV20-1 and TRBJ1-3; 7 bases line up with TRBD1. The CDR3 consists of 15 residues. The V and J ends lost 3 bases and 1 base, in that order; junction bases with no gene match: 6. CDR1 and CDR2 from the germline V gene are DFQATT and SNEGSKA (reference sequence). CDR3 DNA sequence: TGCAGTGCTAGTTTCGACAGGGAGTCTGGAAACACCATATATTTT. The encoded protein is CSASFDRESGNTIYF.

The gene calls are TRBV30 and TRBJ2-5; the D is unclear. Trimming removed 2 bases from V and 7 bases from J, with 14 bases in between. Germline V gene lookup returns CDR1 GTSNPN and CDR2 SVGIG (reference sequence). The CDR3 has 13 residues. The CDR3 bases are TGTGCCTGGAGTCAGACTGCGAAGCGGACCCAGTACTTC. Residues: CAWSQTAKRTQYF.

This clone was observed a few times. V gene TRBV19 combines with J gene TRBJ1-2, with a tentative D call TRBD1 (6 bases). This CDR3 has 15 amino acids. Germline V lookup: CDR1 LNHDA, CDR2 SQIVND (reference sequence). V lost 7 bases to trimming and J lost 0 bases, with 15 bases between them. The CDR3 protein is CASIPGQTANYGYTF. In nucleotides, the CDR3 is TGTGCCAGTATCCCCGGACAGACCGCTAACTATGGCTACACCTTC.

The chain uses TRBV2 and TRBJ2-5, with D maybe TRBD1 (5 bases). The CDR3 runs 15 residues. The germline V and J ends were trimmed by 6 bases and 3 bases, with 17 bases remaining between them. In germline, CDR1 is SNHLY, CDR2 FYNNEI. CDR3 bases: TGTGCCAGCAGCCCCCTGACGACAGTGGAAGAGACCCAGTACTTC. As protein: CASSPLTTVEETQYF. Together with reference TRBV2 and TRBJ2-5, the CDR3 gives the full variable domain: EPEVTQTPSHQVTQMGQEVILRCVPISNHLYFYWYRQILGQKVEFLVSFYNNEISEKSEIFDDQFSVERPDGSNFTLKIRSTKLEDSAMYFCASSPLTTVEETQYFGPGTRLLVL.

The chain uses TRBV3-1 (or the pseudogene TRBV3-2) and TRBJ1-2; no clear D. The V gene's germline CDR1 is LGHDT and CDR2 YNNKEL (reference sequence). V was cut by 6 bases and J by 0 bases, with 17 bases left in between. This CDR3 has 16 residues. CDR3 residues: CASRARDGRANYGYTF. CDR3 bases: TGTGCCAGCAGGGCTAGAGACGGGAGAGCTAACTATGGCTACACCTTC.

V and J are TRBV5-4 and TRBJ1-2; 7 bases are shared with TRBD1. The V and J ends lost 2 bases and 3 bases, in that order; junction bases with no gene match: 7. The CDR3 totals 15 residues. Germline V gene data show CDR1 as SGHNT and CDR2 as YYREEE (reference sequence). CDR3 sequence (DNA): TGTGCCAGCAGCTTCGGGACAGCGACCCACTATGGCTACACCTTC. Translation gives CASSFGTATHYGYTF.